The clone carrying this T cell receptor beta chain has only a few counts. Antigen unknown. The sample comes from a study of a mutant IDH1 vaccine in newly diagnosed glioma. Across the whole study: The first vaccination came 4-6 weeks after radiotherapy alone, or with temozolomide cycles. Standard pretreatment was either radiotherapy, temozolomide, or, for most, radiochemotherapy with temozolomide.

Assay used: immunoSEQ multiplex PCR; TCRdb lists only in-frame clones, some missing. The data contain tens of thousands of clones, over 65% of them singletons. The time point: week 35, safety follow-up. Every vaccine dose comprised 300 ug of mutant IDH1 20-mer peptide plus topical imiquimod. Germline-derived CDR1 and CDR2 are SGHRS and YFSETQ. The CDR3 is 13 residues long. V dropped 7 bases and J dropped 5 bases, with 15 bases sitting between them. The gene calls are TRBV5-1 and TRBJ1-1, with no clear D. The source was PBMCs, collected from a glioma patient whose treatment included an IDH1 peptide vaccine. This TCR was recovered from a man in his forties or fifties with glioma. The CDR3 nucleotides are TGCGCCAGCGCCATCGACGGCAAAACTGAAGCTTTCTTT. It is translated as CASAIDGKTEAFF. Using reference TRBV5-1 and TRBJ1-1 for the parts outside the CDR3, the full variable domain is KAGVTQTPRYLIKTRGQQVTLSCSPISGHRSVSWYQQTPGQGLQFLFEYFSETQRNKGNFPGRFSGRQFSNSRSEMNVSTLELGDSALYLCASAIDGKTEAFFGQGTRLTVV.